A single sample gave rise to the 4 T cell receptor beta chains below, sequenced in a study of blood T cell repertoires in COVID-19. Produced via immunoSEQ multiplex PCR; TCRdb's table is partial and in-frame only. The data contain fewer than 150,000 clones, roughly 84% of them singletons. The sequenced sample was peripheral blood. The receptor set was obtained from a man aged 35-49 years with acute or convalescent COVID-19.

The chain links TRBV10-1 to TRBJ2-7; tentative D call: TRBD1 (6 bases). This CDR3 is 13 amino acids long. V was trimmed by 2 bases and J by 3 bases, leaving 8 bases between them. Germline V gene sequence: CDR1 WNHNN, CDR2 SYGVQD (reference sequence). Here the CDR3 DNA reads TGCGCCAGCAGTGAGGGGGGCGACTACGAGCAGTACTTC. Residues: CASSEGGDYEQYF.

The rearrangement links TRBV4-1 to TRBJ2-1; 14 bases line up with TRBD2. There are 22 residues in the CDR3. Germline CDR1 and CDR2: MGHRA and YSYEKL. Trimming removed 0 bases from V and 7 bases from J; junction bases left unmatched: 20. The CDR3 loop is CASSQDLGPGTSGGQHLNEQFF. In DNA form, the CDR3 reads TGCGCCAGCAGCCAAGATCTGGGACCGGGGACTAGCGGGGGCCAGCATCTGAATGAGCAGTTCTTC.

The V and J genes are TRBV27 and TRBJ2-1; TRBD2 is a possible D gene (5 bases). The CDR3 is 13 amino acids. Trimming pared 6 bases from V and 5 bases from J, leaving 11 bases between. Germline loops: CDR1 MNHEY, CDR2 SMNVEV (reference sequence). The CDR3 loop reads CASSSSGNNEQFF. The CDR3 DNA is TGTGCCAGCAGCTCATCGGGAAACAATGAGCAGTTCTTC.

V gene TRBV7-8 combines with J gene TRBJ2-7, with TRBD2 matching over 15 bases. The V gene end was trimmed by 2 bases and the J gene end by 6 bases; junction bases not matched to a gene: 14. Looked up from germline, CDR1 is SGHVS and CDR2 is FQNEAQ. There are 19 residues in the CDR3. The CDR3 reads CASSLRSRTSGGANSEQYF. The CDR3 bases are TGTGCCAGCAGCTTAAGGAGTAGGACTAGCGGGGGGGCCAACTCCGAGCAGTACTTC.